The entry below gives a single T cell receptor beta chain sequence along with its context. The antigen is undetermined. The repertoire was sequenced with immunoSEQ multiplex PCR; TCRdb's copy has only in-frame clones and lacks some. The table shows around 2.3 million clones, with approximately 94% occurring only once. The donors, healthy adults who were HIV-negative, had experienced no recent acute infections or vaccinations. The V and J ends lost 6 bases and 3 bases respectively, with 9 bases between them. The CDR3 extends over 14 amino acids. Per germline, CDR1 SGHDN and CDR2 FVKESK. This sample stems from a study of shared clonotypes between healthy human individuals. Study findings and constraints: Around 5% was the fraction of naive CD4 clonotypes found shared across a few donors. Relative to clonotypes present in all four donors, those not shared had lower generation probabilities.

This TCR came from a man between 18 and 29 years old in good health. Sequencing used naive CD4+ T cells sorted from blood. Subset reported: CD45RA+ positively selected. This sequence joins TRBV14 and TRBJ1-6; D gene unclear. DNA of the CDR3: TGTGCCAGCAGTCCCGGGGTCTATAATTCACCCCTCCACTTT. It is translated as CASSPGVYNSPLHF.